Listed here are 29 T cell receptor beta chains from one sample, sequenced in a study of blood T cell repertoires in COVID-19. Method: immunoSEQ multiplex PCR; TCRdb's copy keeps in-frame clones and lacks some. The table lists approximately 100,000 clones, over 75% of them singletons, with roughly 11% in the top ten. Sequenced sample: peripheral blood. The origin of the receptors is a woman aged 25 to 45 with acute or convalescent COVID-19.

This chain joins TRBV30 and TRBJ2-6; D gene unclear. Germline assignment: CDR1 GTSNPN and CDR2 SVGIG (reference sequence). The germline V and J ends were trimmed by 4 bases and 0 bases, with 10 bases remaining between them. The CDR3 length is 15 residues. The CDR3: CAWKRQYSGANVLTF. The CDR3 DNA reads TGTGCCTGGAAGCGTCAGTACTCTGGGGCCAACGTCCTGACTTTC. Using reference TRBV30 and TRBJ2-6 for the parts outside the CDR3, the full variable domain is SQTIHQWPATLVQPVGSPLSLECTVEGTSNPNLYWYRQAAGRGLQLLFYSVGIGQISSEVPQNLSASRPQDRQFILSSKKLLLSDSGFYLCAWKRQYSGANVLTFGAGSRLTVL.

The chain recombines TRBV5-1 with TRBJ2-1, with D maybe TRBD2 (6 bases). There are 16 residues in the CDR3. CDR1 is SGHRS and CDR2 is YFSETQ in the germline V gene. V lost 1 base and J lost 1, with 12 bases in between. The CDR3 reads CASSLYAGRSYNEQFF. The CDR3 DNA sequence: TGCGCCAGCAGCTTGTACGCAGGGAGGTCCTACAATGAGCAGTTCTTC.

This sequence joins TRBV5-1 and TRBJ2-1, with 13 bases aligning to TRBD2. This CDR3 comprises 17 residues. V dropped 2 bases and J dropped 6; count of bases not matched to a gene: 8. CDR1 and CDR2 (germline): SGHRS, YFSETQ. The CDR3 DNA sequence: TGCGCCAGCAGCTTACTAGCGGGGGGGCCGGTAGGCAATGAGCAGTTCTTC. This sequence encodes CASSLLAGGPVGNEQFF.

The chain links TRBV5-1 to TRBJ2-3; 8 positions match TRBD2. Germline trimming cut 6 bases from V and 6 bases from J; bases unmatched to any gene: 9. The germline V gene encodes CDR1 SGHRS and CDR2 YFSETQ. The CDR3 has 14 amino acids. The chain's CDR3 is CASNPGGRWDTQYF. The CDR3 DNA sequence: TGCGCCAGCAATCCGGGAGGGAGGTGGGATACGCAGTATTTT.

The table lists this clone with a count of one. This rearrangement joins TRBV20-1 to TRBJ2-3; 7 bases fit TRBD1. V lost 3 bases to trimming and J lost 4 bases; unmatched junction nucleotides: 1. The V gene's germline CDR1 is DFQATT and CDR2 SNEGSKA (reference sequence). The CDR3 extends over 12 amino acids. The CDR3 spells CSASDRADTQYF. CDR3 in DNA: TGCAGTGCTAGTGACAGGGCAGATACGCAGTATTTT.

This clone was seen only once. The chain links TRBV5-1 to TRBJ1-4, with TRBD1 matching over 7 bases. The CDR3 sequence is 16 residues long. Per germline, CDR1 SGHRS and CDR2 YFSETQ. V trimming: 4 bases; J trimming: 5 bases; junction bases outside the gene matches: 11. CDR3 DNA: TGCGCCAGCAGCGACATCCGACAGGGCAGGAATGAAAAACTGTTTTTT. Translated, it gives CASSDIRQGRNEKLFF.

The chain couples TRBV5-4 to TRBJ1-2; D perhaps matches TRBD1 (5 bases). The V end lost 0 bases, the J end lost 7 bases, and 16 bases lay between the germline ends. CDR3 length: 15 residues. CDR1 is SGHNT, CDR2 YYREEE, per germline (reference sequence). Here the CDR3 DNA reads TGTGCCAGCAGCTTGGAGGGACGGGGGGTTTCTGGCTACACCTTC. Translation gives CASSLEGRGVSGYTF. The full variable domain, with the rest looked up from reference TRBV5-4 and TRBJ1-2, is ETGVTQSPTHLIKTRGQQVTLRCSSQSGHNTVSWYQQALGQGPQFIFQYYREEENGRGNFPPRFSGLQFPNYSSELNVNALELDDSALYLCASSLEGRGVSGYTFGSGTRLTVV.

J is TRBJ1-1 and V is TRBV3-1 (or the pseudogene TRBV3-2); D is unresolved. Germline CDR1 is LGHDT and CDR2 is YNNKEL (reference sequence). The CDR3 loop spans 13 amino acids. Trimming shortened V by 0 bases and J by 6 bases, and 8 bases separated the two germline ends. The DNA of the CDR3 is TGTGCCAGCAGCCAAGATGAGGGCGCTGAAGCTTTCTTT. This sequence encodes CASSQDEGAEAFF.

The V call is TRBV9, the J call TRBJ2-7; possible D gene TRBD2, 6 bases. V lost 2 bases and J lost 0, with 9 bases in between. Per the germline V gene, CDR1 is SGDLS and CDR2 is YYNGEE. The CDR3 consists of 14 residues. CDR3 residues: CASSVDGSSYEQYF. Here the CDR3 DNA reads TGTGCCAGCAGCGTCGACGGGAGCTCCTACGAGCAGTACTTC.

CDR3: CASSLSGYNSPLHF. The CDR3 nucleotides are TGTGCCAGCAGTTTATCCGGCTATAATTCACCCCTCCACTTT. The chain links TRBV27 to TRBJ1-6; D ambiguous. V lost 0 bases to trimming and J lost 3 bases, with 3 bases between them. CDR3 length: 14 residues. Germline assignment: CDR1 MNHEY and CDR2 SMNVEV (reference sequence).

This chain joins TRBV7-8 and TRBJ2-7, with 11 bases lining up with TRBD1. The germline CDR1 and CDR2 sequences are SGHVS and FQNEAQ. With 4 bases clipped from V and 3 bases from J, the junction kept 8 bases outside the gene matches. The length of the CDR3 is 16 residues. This chain's CDR3 is CASSWGAGTGGYEQYF. Here the CDR3 DNA reads TGTGCCAGCAGCTGGGGGGCTGGGACAGGGGGCTACGAGCAGTACTTC.

This clone has only one observation. The chain joins TRBV28 to TRBJ2-7; 7 nucleotides align to TRBD2. This CDR3 is built from 14 residues. Germline V gives CDR1 MDHEN, CDR2 SYDVKM. Losses at the gene ends were 8 bases for V and 0 bases for J; bases not matched to a gene: 7. CDR3 sequence reads: CASSWEGLSYEQYF. The CDR3 DNA is TGTGCCAGCTCATGGGAGGGGCTCTCCTACGAGCAGTACTTC.

In its sample, this clone was seen once. CDR3 in DNA: TGCGCCAGCAGCCAGACAGGGTATCAGCCCCAGCATTTT. This codes for CASSQTGYQPQHF. This chain connects TRBV4-1 to TRBJ1-5; 7 bases match TRBD1. The CDR3 covers 13 residues. J was trimmed by 5 bases and V by 3 bases; bases with no gene match: 1. Germline V CDR1 and CDR2: MGHRA, YSYEKL.

The chain links TRBV6-2 or TRBV6-3 to TRBJ2-3; 9 bases fit TRBD1. After removal of 6 bases from V and 1 base from J, the junction contained 2 bases not matched to a gene. Germline assignment: CDR1 MNHEY and CDR2 SVGEGT. The CDR3 has 14 residues. The CDR3 spells CASSWTGGTDTQYF. The CDR3 nucleotides read TGTGCCAGCAGCTGGACAGGGGGCACAGATACGCAGTATTTT.

The chain uses TRBV6-6 and TRBJ2-2, with TRBD2 as a possible D gene (6 bases). The CDR3 loop spans 16 amino acids. Per germline, CDR1 MNHNY and CDR2 SVGAGI (reference sequence). The V and J ends lost 2 bases and 0 bases respectively, with 10 bases between them. CDR3 residues: CASSYRGLANTGELFF. As DNA, the CDR3 is TGTGCCAGCAGTTACCGGGGACTCGCGAACACCGGGGAGCTGTTTTTT.

This chain links TRBV15 with TRBJ1-2, with D perhaps TRBD1 (5 bases). The length of the CDR3 is 14 residues. CDR1 and CDR2 from the germline V gene are LNHNV and YYDKDF (reference sequence). The V end was cut by 6 bases, the J end by 4 bases, with 15 bases between. The CDR3 region has the DNA TGTGCCACCAGGTCTAGCGGGGGAGTCTATGGCTACACCTTC. Amino acid sequence: CATRSSGGVYGYTF.

The V and J genes are TRBV5-6 and TRBJ1-1, with D maybe TRBD1 (6 bases). Trimming shortened V by 0 bases and J by 1 base, and 13 bases separated the two germline ends. Germline V gene data show CDR1 as SGHDT and CDR2 as YYEEEE. This CDR3 contains 16 residues. CDR3 residues: CASSLEAGVGNTEAFF. CDR3 coding DNA: TGTGCCAGCAGCTTGGAGGCAGGGGTTGGGAACACTGAAGCTTTCTTT.

V usage is TRBV2 and J usage is TRBJ1-4; D ambiguous. The V end was cut by 5 bases, the J end by 3 bases, with 7 bases between. The germline V gene encodes CDR1 SNHLY and CDR2 FYNNEI. The CDR3 spans 13 residues. The CDR3 protein is CASSSVPNEKLFF. The DNA of the CDR3 is TGTGCCAGCAGTTCAGTCCCTAATGAAAAACTGTTTTTT. Full variable domain (outside the CDR3, taken from reference TRBV2 and TRBJ1-4): EPEVTQTPSHQVTQMGQEVILRCVPISNHLYFYWYRQILGQKVEFLVSFYNNEISEKSEIFDDQFSVERPDGSNFTLKIRSTKLEDSAMYFCASSSVPNEKLFFGSGTQLSVL.

Only one count was recorded for this clone. The chain uses TRBV5-1 and TRBJ2-5; 7 nucleotides align to TRBD1. The V gene end was trimmed by 4 bases and the J gene end by 5 bases; junction bases not matched to a gene: 5. CDR3 length equals 13 residues. Germline V gene sequence: CDR1 SGHRS, CDR2 YFSETQ. The CDR3 here is CASSQTGFETQYF. The CDR3 DNA sequence: TGCGCCAGCAGCCAGACAGGGTTTGAGACCCAGTACTTC.

V gene TRBV5-1 combines with J gene TRBJ1-1; TRBD1 is a possible D gene (6 bases). Germline CDR1 SGHRS, CDR2 YFSETQ. V lost 3 bases to trimming and J lost 10 bases, with 10 bases between them. CDR3 length equals 11 residues. The DNA for the CDR3 is TGCGCCAGCAGCTATCAGGGGAGAGCTTTCTTT. Its protein product is CASSYQGRAFF.

V and J are TRBV10-2 and TRBJ1-1, with a possible D match to TRBD1 (5 bases). V shed 0 bases and J shed 1 base, with 12 bases lying between them. Germline V gene lookup returns CDR1 WSHSY and CDR2 SAAADI. The CDR3 spans 16 residues. Here the CDR3 reads CASSESMEGPNTEAFF. In DNA form, the CDR3 reads TGCGCCAGCAGTGAGTCAATGGAGGGGCCGAACACTGAAGCTTTCTTT.

This sequence joins TRBV4-2 and TRBJ1-4; 7 bases agree with TRBD1. Germline V lookup: CDR1 LGHNA, CDR2 YNFKEQ. This CDR3 is built from 15 residues. After removal of 0 bases from V and 5 bases from J, the junction contained 3 bases not matched to a gene. In nucleotides, the CDR3 is TGTGCCAGCAGCCAAGATTGGGGACAGAATGAAAAACTGTTTTTT. Its protein is CASSQDWGQNEKLFF.

The J gene is TRBJ1-1, the V gene TRBV12-3 or TRBV12-4; D gene uncertain. CDR3 length: 13 residues. V was cut by 6 bases and J by 1 base, with 9 bases left in between. The CDR3 DNA follows: TGTGCCAGCAGCTTAATCAGGAACACTGAAGCTTTCTTT. Protein product: CASSLIRNTEAFF.

This clone was observed once. The chain recombines TRBV4-1 with TRBJ2-1; 14 bases fit TRBD2. J gave up 7 bases and V 1 base, and 9 bases lay outside the gene matches. CDR1 is MGHRA and CDR2 is YSYEKL in the germline V gene. CDR3 size: 18 residues. In DNA, the CDR3 is TGCGCCAGCAGCCAAGTGGACTTAGGACTAGCGGGGGGTAATGAGCAGTTCTTC. Its translation is CASSQVDLGLAGGNEQFF.

This rearrangement joins TRBV30 to TRBJ2-7; D is perhaps TRBD2 (6 bases). In germline, CDR1 is GTSNPN, CDR2 SVGIG (reference sequence). CDR3 length: 11 residues. Between the trimmed V and J ends, which lost 5 bases and 4 bases, there was a span of 9 bases. Here the CDR3 reads CAWAGLYEQYF. CDR3 bases: TGTGCCTGGGCGGGACTTTACGAGCAGTACTTC.

The chain employs TRBV6-6 and TRBJ1-1; 8 nucleotides match TRBD1. This CDR3 has 14 amino acids. Germline CDR1 and CDR2: MNHNY and SVGAGI (reference sequence). J gave up 3 bases and V 2 bases, and 2 bases lay outside the gene matches. The CDR3 nucleotides read TGTGCCAGCAGTTACGACAGGGGATACACTGAAGCTTTCTTT. Translated: CASSYDRGYTEAFF.

The chain links TRBV10-3 to TRBJ2-7, with D perhaps TRBD2 (6 bases). Trimming pared 4 bases from V and 1 base from J, leaving 11 bases between. The CDR3 consists of 14 residues. CDR1 ENHRY and CDR2 SYGVKD come from the germline V gene. CDR3 DNA: TGTGCCATCAGTGCAGCGACTAGGTCCTACGAGCAGTACTTC. Protein: CAISAATRSYEQYF.

The chain employs TRBV19 and TRBJ2-6; D unresolved. Germline CDR1 reads LNHDA; CDR2 reads SQIVND (reference sequence). V lost 7 bases, J lost 0 bases, and 13 bases lay in between. The CDR3 spans 16 residues. The CDR3 nucleotides are TGTGCCAGTATTGGCGGCCCACTCTCTGGGGCCAACGTCCTGACTTTC. Residues: CASIGGPLSGANVLTF.

The J gene is TRBJ2-2, the V gene TRBV27; D is uncertain. V lost 4 bases to trimming and J lost 4 bases, with 7 bases between them. Per the germline V gene, CDR1 is MNHEY and CDR2 is SMNVEV (reference sequence). The CDR3 length is 13 residues. CDR3 loop: CASSSASTGELFF. The CDR3 bases are TGTGCCAGCAGTTCCGCCAGCACCGGGGAGCTGTTTTTT.